The rows below give T cell receptor beta chains drawn from one sample of a study of post-analysis software for immune sequencing data. TCRdb recomputed calls from the PCR reads with MiXCR, one row per CDR3 protein. The sample shows about 570,000 distinct CDR3 sequences, roughly 34% of them seen only once. The sequenced sample consisted of blood. The receptors come from a girl aged 2-17 years with multiple sclerosis. CDR3s include the opening cysteine and the closing phenylalanine or tryptophan. The D gene is left open where the match is weak. Clone size is shown for a subset of rows, as once, few, many or a class of expanded clone.

clone size	V gene	D gene	J gene	CDR3 protein	CDR3 DNA
few	TRBV12-3/TRBV12-4	TRBD2	TRBJ2-5	CASRSGTSGGYQETQYF	TGTGCCAGCAGGTCTGGGACTAGCGGGGGGTATCAAGAGACCCAGTACTTC
few	TRBV9	NA	TRBJ1-2	CASSPRTVHYGYTF	TGTGCCAGCAGCCCCCGGACAGTTCACTATGGCTACACCTTC
NA	TRBV12-3/TRBV12-4	NA	TRBJ2-2	CASSPDGSRTGELFF	TGTGCCAGCAGTCCGGACGGTAGCAGGACCGGGGAGCTGTTTTTT
NA	TRBV20-1	TRBD2	TRBJ2-5	CSARDYGGTSGETQYF	TGCAGTGCTAGAGATTATGGGGGGACTAGCGGGGAGACCCAGTACTTC
few	TRBV27	TRBD1	TRBJ2-3	CASSFPPGQGTDTQYF	TGTGCCAGCAGTTTTCCTCCGGGACAGGGCACAGATACGCAGTATTTT
NA	TRBV5-1	TRBD1	TRBJ2-7	CASSSQTGNSYEQYF	TGCGCCAGCAGCTCACAGACAGGGAATTCCTACGAGCAGTACTTC
NA	TRBV11-2	NA	TRBJ1-1	CASSWSGLTEAFF	TGTGCCAGCAGCTGGTCTGGGTTGACTGAAGCTTTCTTT
NA	TRBV6-1	TRBD1	TRBJ2-1	CAGSPTGLNEQFF	TGTGCCGGCAGTCCGACAGGGCTGAACGAGCAGTTCTTC
NA	TRBV3-1	NA	TRBJ1-2	CASSQDWNVATGYTF	TGTGCCAGCAGCCAAGATTGGAATGTGGCCACGGGCTACACCTTC
NA	TRBV2	NA	TRBJ2-1	CASSESEPDNEQFF	TGTGCCAGCAGTGAGTCGGAGCCAGACAATGAGCAGTTCTTC
NA	TRBV10-3	NA	TRBJ2-1	CAISESLIGDEQFF	TGTGCCATCAGTGAGTCATTAATAGGTGATGAGCAGTTCTTC
many	TRBV4-1	TRBD2	TRBJ2-3	CASSQDGLAGGTDTQYF	TGCGCCAGCAGCCAAGATGGACTAGCGGGGGGCACAGATACGCAGTATTTT
NA	TRBV5-6	TRBD1	TRBJ2-7	CASSRQDRPYYEQYF	TGTGCCAGCAGCCGCCAGGACAGGCCATACTACGAGCAGTACTTC
NA	TRBV7-9	NA	TRBJ2-7	CASSFGGTGTYEQYF	TGTGCCAGCAGCTTCGGAGGGACGGGAACCTACGAGCAGTACTTC
NA	TRBV20-1	TRBD2	TRBJ2-3	CSAREGGGGLDTQYF	TGCAGTGCTAGAGAAGGCGGGGGAGGACTAGATACGCAGTATTTT
NA	TRBV7-8	TRBD2	TRBJ2-1	CASSLALTSGGYDEQFF	TGTGCCAGCAGCTTAGCGCTGACTAGCGGGGGGTACGATGAGCAGTTCTTC